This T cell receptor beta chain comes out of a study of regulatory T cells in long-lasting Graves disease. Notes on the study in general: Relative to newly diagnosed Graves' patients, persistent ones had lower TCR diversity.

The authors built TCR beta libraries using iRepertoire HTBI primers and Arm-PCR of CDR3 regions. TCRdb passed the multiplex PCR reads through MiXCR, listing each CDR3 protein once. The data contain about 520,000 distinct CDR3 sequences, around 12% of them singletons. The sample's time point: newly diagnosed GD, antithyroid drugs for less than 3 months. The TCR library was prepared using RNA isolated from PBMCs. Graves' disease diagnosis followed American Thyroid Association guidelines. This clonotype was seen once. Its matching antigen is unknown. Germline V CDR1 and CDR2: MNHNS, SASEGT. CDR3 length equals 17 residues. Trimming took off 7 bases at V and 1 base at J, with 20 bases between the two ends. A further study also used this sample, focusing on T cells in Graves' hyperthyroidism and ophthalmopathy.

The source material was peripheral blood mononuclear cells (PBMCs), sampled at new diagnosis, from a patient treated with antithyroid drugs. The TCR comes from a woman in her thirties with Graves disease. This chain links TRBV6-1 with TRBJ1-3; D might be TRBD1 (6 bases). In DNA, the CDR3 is TGTGCCAGCACCGGGGTAACAACAGGGTTTTCTGGAAACACCATATATTTT. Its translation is CASTGVTTGFSGNTIYF.